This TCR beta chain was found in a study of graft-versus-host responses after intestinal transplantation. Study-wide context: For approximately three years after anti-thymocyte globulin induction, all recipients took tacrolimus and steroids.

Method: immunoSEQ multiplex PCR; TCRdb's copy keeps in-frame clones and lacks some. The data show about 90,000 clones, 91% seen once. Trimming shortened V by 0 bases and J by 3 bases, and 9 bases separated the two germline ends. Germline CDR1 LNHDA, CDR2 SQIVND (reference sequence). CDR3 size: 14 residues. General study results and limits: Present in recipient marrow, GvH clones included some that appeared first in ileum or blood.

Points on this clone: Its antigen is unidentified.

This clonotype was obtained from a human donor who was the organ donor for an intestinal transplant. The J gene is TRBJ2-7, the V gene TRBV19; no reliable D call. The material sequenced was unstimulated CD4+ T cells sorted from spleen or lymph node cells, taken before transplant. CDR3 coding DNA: TGTGCCAGTAGTATAGATCCAACAAGCTACGAGCAGTACTTC. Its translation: CASSIDPTSYEQYF. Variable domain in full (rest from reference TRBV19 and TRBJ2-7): DGGITQSPKYLFRKEGQNVTLSCEQNLNHDAMYWYRQDPGQGLRLIYYSQIVNDFQKGDIAEGYSVSREKKESFPLTVTSAQKNPTAFYLCASSIDPTSYEQYFGPGTRLTVT.